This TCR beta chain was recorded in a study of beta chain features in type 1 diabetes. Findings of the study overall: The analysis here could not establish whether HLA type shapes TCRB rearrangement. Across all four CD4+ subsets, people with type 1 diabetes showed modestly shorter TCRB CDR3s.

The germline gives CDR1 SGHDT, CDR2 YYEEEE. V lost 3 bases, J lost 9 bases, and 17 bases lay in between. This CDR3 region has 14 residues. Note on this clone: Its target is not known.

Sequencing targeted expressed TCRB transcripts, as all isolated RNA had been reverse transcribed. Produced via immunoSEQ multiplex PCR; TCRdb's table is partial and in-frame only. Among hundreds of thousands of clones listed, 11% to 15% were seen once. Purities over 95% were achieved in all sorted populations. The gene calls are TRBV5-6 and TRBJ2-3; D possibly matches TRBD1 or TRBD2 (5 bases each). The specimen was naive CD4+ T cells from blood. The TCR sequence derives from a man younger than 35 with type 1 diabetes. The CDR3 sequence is CASSYGTSQITQYF. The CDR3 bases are TGTGCCAGCAGCTACGGGACCTCCCAAATCACGCAGTATTTT.